This T cell receptor (beta chain) was sequenced during a study of T cells in Graves' hyperthyroidism and ophthalmopathy (dated 2019 in TCRdb). About the full investigation: Peripheral blood was sampled at the time of initial diagnosis, prior to any treatment. A discovery cohort of about a hundred patients, approximately 44 with Graves' ophthalmopathy and over 55 with stable Graves' hyperthyroidism, was used to find distinguishing TCR V-J signatures. The paper describes TCR Vbeta CDR3 sequencing of some 130 peripheral blood samples, made up of 43 ophthalmopathy patients, 70 to 75 hyperthyroidism patients and about 17 progressor patients. In six Graves' hyperthyroidism patients, the study also compared T-cell repertoires from thyroid tissue with T-cell repertoires from blood. The 90 or so discovery patients were randomly split 7:3 into training and test sets. Prospective prediction of ophthalmopathy was tested in an independent validation cohort consisting of 18 to 20 hyperthyroidism patients and 17 patients who later progressed to ophthalmopathy. After sampling, hyperthyroidism patients received methimazole starting at 30 mg daily, and ophthalmopathy patients received high-dose intravenous methylprednisolone. What the study reported, not specific to this receptor: In validation, progression to ophthalmopathy was predicted by the model with about 70% sensitivity and 72% to 85% specificity, a median of roughly 6.4 months before onset. Blood samples also contained most of the expanded thyroid clonotypes (frequency above 0.001), which suggests that blood repertoires may reflect thyroid immune responses. Sample size was not statistically predetermined, and investigators were not blinded to group allocation. In cross-validation, a model built on a 13 V-J signature told ophthalmopathy apart from stable hyperthyroidism with 87.88% sensitivity and approximately 81% specificity, and in testing the same model reached 80%/75%.

Hyperthyroidism patients were newly diagnosed, had a disease duration of under 2 months, and were aged 18 to 65 years. The study excluded patients with uncontrolled infections, other autoimmune diseases, pregnancy or lactation. Clinical symptoms, serum thyroxine and TRAb, thyroid ultrasound, and orbital computed tomography formed the basis for the diagnoses. Blood from progressor patients was collected at the time of first diagnosis with hyperthyroidism, before any ophthalmopathy symptoms had appeared. PBMCs were isolated from 10 ml of fresh peripheral blood by Ficoll-Paque density gradient centrifugation. Progressor patients were defined as those initially diagnosed with Graves' hyperthyroidism in whom ophthalmopathy developed during follow-up. Trizol reagent was used to extract total RNA, and RNA quality was then checked on an Agilent 2100 Bioanalyzer. The trim is 4 bases for V and 7 bases for J, with a gap of 11 bases between the germline ends. The germline V gene (reference sequence) provides CDR1 SEHNR and CDR2 FQNEAQ. The CDR3 sequence holds 13 residues, the cysteine and phenylalanine included. The only DNA kept is the CDR3, 39 bases in frame from the first base.

In its sample, this clonotype was seen many times. There is no known antigen for this receptor. Base-call qualities are not available, and no considerably larger clone is one nucleotide away. Amplification of TCR beta CDR3 regions was carried out from RNA transcripts. For the first round of RT-PCR on the TCR CDR3, the HTBI primer set was used together with the Qiagen OneStep RT-PCR kit. The libraries were constructed in a second round of multiplex PCR and then size-selected and purified. The libraries were sequenced on an Illumina HiSeq2000 using paired-end 100 bp reads. In the original analysis: Raw data were processed with SOAPnuke, discarding reads with adapters, uncalled bases, mean Phred below 15, or no exact constant-primer or identifier match. High-quality paired reads were merged with COPE v1.2.5, and unique nucleotide sequences were defined as clonotypes. Clonotypes were aligned to IMGT TRBV, TRBD and TRBJ reference segments using MiTCR v1.1. The analysis was restricted to V-J combinations with a frequency above 0.0001, which together covered approximately 99% of the repertoires. A TCS score was defined as the ratio of F50 (clonal expansion) to E x V (chaos), with BLOSUM62-based TCRdist applied between CDR3 peptides within each V-J. Welch's t-statistics and random forest reduced fewer than 600 V-J features to about 13, which were used in a naive Bayes classifier (R e1071). TCRdb took the public reads, trimmed them with fastp at Q25, ran MiXCR for clone calling and kept in-frame beta chains. CDR3 protein sequences are deduplicated, and each keeps its most common genes and DNA. The V and J calls and clone size come from TCRdb's table, not from the authors' own analysis. The sample table records 250,000 or so distinct CDR3 sequences; approximately 15% of these occur just once. The biggest ten clones account for 13% of the sample.

This sequence originates from a woman aged 35 to 49 with Graves' hyperthyroidism that later progressed to Graves' ophthalmopathy. Material: blood. This chain joins TRBV7-9 to TRBJ2-1; the D segment could be TRBD2, given 6 matching bases. Here the CDR3 is given as CASSSQGLNEQFF. The nucleotide sequence is TGTGCCAGCAGCTCACAAGGACTAAATGAGCAGTTCTTC.